Listed here are 8 T cell receptor beta chains from one sample, sequenced in a study of T cell responses to AZD1222 COVID-19 vaccine. TCRdb keeps only in-frame clones here, not all; method: immunoSEQ multiplex PCR. The sample holds 130,000 to 150,000 clones, around 88% seen once. Specimen: peripheral blood, collected on day 0 of AZD1222 vaccination. The receptors here all came from an adult in good health.

Points on this clone: Sequence at one end of the junction differs from germline and may be a read error. The rearrangement uses TRBV7-7 and TRBJ2-1; 8 bases map to TRBD1. Germline loops: CDR1 SSHAT, CDR2 FNYEAQ (reference sequence). The CDR3 is 16 amino acids. The CDR3 protein is CASSLEDRVGYNEQFF. The CDR3 nucleotides are TGTGCTAGCAGCTTAGAGGACAGGGTGGGGTACAATGAGCAGTTCTTC.

This clone occurred once. The chain couples TRBV2 to TRBJ2-3; possibly TRBD1 for D (6 bases). The CDR3 runs to 15 residues. Between the trimmed V and J ends, which lost 4 bases and 3 bases, there was a span of 14 bases. The V gene's germline CDR1 is SNHLY and CDR2 FYNNEI. The chain's CDR3 is CASSVPRGRTDTQYF. The CDR3 nucleotides read TGTGCCAGCAGTGTACCCAGGGGAAGGACAGATACGCAGTATTTT. The whole variable domain, filled in from reference TRBV2 and TRBJ2-3, reads EPEVTQTPSHQVTQMGQEVILRCVPISNHLYFYWYRQILGQKVEFLVSFYNNEISEKSEIFDDQFSVERPDGSNFTLKIRSTKLEDSAMYFCASSVPRGRTDTQYFGPGTRLTVL.

The chain uses TRBV10-3 and TRBJ1-5; D unresolved. The V end lost 3 bases, the J end lost 3 bases, and 9 bases lay between the germline ends. The CDR3 sequence is 14 residues long. Germline lookup yields CDR1 ENHRY and CDR2 SYGVKD. In DNA form, the CDR3 reads TGTGCCATCAGTGACTTGGCTTTCAATCAGCCCCAGCATTTT. It is translated as CAISDLAFNQPQHF.

The V call is TRBV10-2, the J call TRBJ2-4; TRBD1 is a possible D gene (5 bases). This CDR3 region has 12 residues. V dropped 6 bases and J dropped 4 bases, with 7 bases sitting between them. Germline CDR1 is WSHSY and CDR2 is SAAADI. The CDR3 spells CASRGVKNIQYF. The CDR3 region has the DNA TGCGCCAGCAGAGGGGTTAAAAACATTCAGTACTTC.

This chain joins TRBV21-1 and TRBJ2-4; the table assigns TRBD1, which was not confirmed against the DNA. TRBV21-1 is tagged as a pseudogene. The CDR3 length is 19 residues. CDR3 sequence: CASSKSATRQGLAKNIQYF. The CDR3 DNA is TGTGCCAGCAGCAAATCCGCAACGCGACAGGGACTAGCCAAAAACATTCAGTACTTC.

J is TRBJ2-1 and V is TRBV2; 7 nucleotides agree with TRBD1. There are 18 residues in the CDR3. Per germline, CDR1 SNHLY and CDR2 FYNNEI. J gave up 0 bases and V 8 bases, and 16 bases lay outside the gene matches. CDR3 in DNA: TGTGCCAGCGGGTCAGACAGGGACATAGGGGACTCCTACAATGAGCAGTTCTTC. Its protein product is CASGSDRDIGDSYNEQFF. The complete variable domain, with remaining parts taken from reference TRBV2 and TRBJ2-1, reads EPEVTQTPSHQVTQMGQEVILRCVPISNHLYFYWYRQILGQKVEFLVSFYNNEISEKSEIFDDQFSVERPDGSNFTLKIRSTKLEDSAMYFCASGSDRDIGDSYNEQFFGPGTRLTVL.

This chain links TRBV11-3 with TRBJ2-1; 13 bases fit TRBD2. The junction had 14 bases not matched to a gene; V was cut back by 6 bases and J by 0 bases. The length of the CDR3 is 20 residues. From germline, CDR1 is SGHNT and CDR2 YENEEA. The CDR3 spells CASSRYAGTSGKSSYNEQFF. The CDR3 DNA reads TGTGCCAGCAGTCGATACGCCGGGACTAGCGGGAAAAGCTCCTACAATGAGCAGTTCTTC.

The V call is TRBV9, the J call TRBJ1-1, with D perhaps TRBD1 (5 bases). This CDR3 region has 16 residues. V was cut by 0 bases and J by 7 bases, with 19 bases left in between. Germline V CDR1 and CDR2: SGDLS, YYNGEE. The CDR3 here is CASSVDPGTIMREAFF. Written as DNA, the CDR3 is TGTGCCAGCAGCGTAGATCCAGGGACCATCATGCGTGAAGCTTTCTTT.